These 31 T cell receptor beta chains originate from one sample sequenced in a study of blood T cell repertoires in COVID-19. Generated by immunoSEQ multiplex PCR, the TCRdb table keeps only in-frame clones and is missing some. This table has fewer than 300,000 clones, roughly 85% appearing once. Sequencing input: peripheral blood. These receptors came from a human donor in a cohort sampled during active COVID-19.

CDR3 in DNA: TGCGCCAGCAGCTTACCTAGCGGGGCAAACACAGATACGCAGTATTTT. Encoded protein: CASSLPSGANTDTQYF. The rearrangement joins TRBV5-1 to TRBJ2-3, with 9 positions matching TRBD2. Trimming removed 2 bases from V and 2 bases from J; junction bases left unmatched: 6. This CDR3 has 16 residues. CDR1 is SGHRS, CDR2 YFSETQ, per germline. Using reference TRBV5-1 and TRBJ2-3 for the parts outside the CDR3, the full variable domain is KAGVTQTPRYLIKTRGQQVTLSCSPISGHRSVSWYQQTPGQGLQFLFEYFSETQRNKGNFPGRFSGRQFSNSRSEMNVSTLELGDSALYLCASSLPSGANTDTQYFGPGTRLTVL.

The chain carries TRBV28 and TRBJ2-7; 7 bases agree with TRBD1. CDR3 length equals 17 residues. V lost 6 bases and J lost 2; bases outside the gene matches: 16. In germline, CDR1 is MDHEN, CDR2 SYDVKM. DNA of the CDR3: TGTGCCAGCAGCTCCCCGAGGGGGCGATTTGTGCCCTACGAGCAGTACTTC. Translated: CASSSPRGRFVPYEQYF.

The CDR3 loop is CASSMSIEETQYF. The CDR3 DNA reads TGTGCCAGTAGTATGAGTATCGAAGAGACCCAGTACTTC. This sequence joins TRBV19 and TRBJ2-5; no clear D gene. The CDR3 runs to 13 residues. Trimming took 3 bases from V and 3 from J, leaving 8 bases between them. Germline V lookup: CDR1 LNHDA, CDR2 SQIVND (reference sequence).

The genes are TRBV18 and TRBJ2-1, with D uncertain. Trimming cost V 2 bases and J 7 bases, with 12 bases left between them. Germline V gives CDR1 KGHSH, CDR2 LQKENI. The CDR3 consists of 14 residues. The CDR3 protein is CASSPTITVNEQFF. CDR3 bases: TGTGCCAGCTCACCAACCATCACGGTAAATGAGCAGTTCTTC.

This chain uses TRBV15 with TRBJ1-3; D is ambiguous. The germline V gene encodes CDR1 LNHNV and CDR2 YYDKDF (reference sequence). V dropped 2 bases and J dropped 0 bases, with 8 bases sitting between them. The CDR3 is 15 residues long. The CDR3 region has the DNA TGTGCCACCAGCAGACAGGCCAACTCTGGAAACACCATATATTTT. Its translation is CATSRQANSGNTIYF.

This chain connects TRBV7-2 to TRBJ1-2, with D perhaps matching TRBD1 (6 bases). Trimming took off 1 base at V and 1 base at J, with 10 bases between the two ends. Germline V gene data show CDR1 as SGHTA and CDR2 as FQGNSA. The CDR3 sequence is 15 residues long. The CDR3 bases are TGTGCCAGCAGCTTAGTCCCGGACAGTAACTATGGCTACACCTTC. This sequence encodes CASSLVPDSNYGYTF.

The chain recombines TRBV19 with TRBJ2-7; TRBD1 is a possible D gene (6 bases). This CDR3 spans 15 amino acids. Trimming took off 3 bases at V and 0 bases at J, with 12 bases between the two ends. Germline CDR1 reads LNHDA; CDR2 reads SQIVND (reference sequence). CDR3 nucleotides: TGTGCCAGTAGTATCGAACGGGGACACTCCTACGAGCAGTACTTC. This translates into CASSIERGHSYEQYF. Full variable domain (outside the CDR3, taken from reference TRBV19 and TRBJ2-7): DGGITQSPKYLFRKEGQNVTLSCEQNLNHDAMYWYRQDPGQGLRLIYYSQIVNDFQKGDIAEGYSVSREKKESFPLTVTSAQKNPTAFYLCASSIERGHSYEQYFGPGTRLTVT.

The V gene is TRBV20-1, the J gene TRBJ2-3; D not resolved. With 5 bases removed from V and 3 bases from J, the gap between germline ends came to 3 bases. The germline gives CDR1 DFQATT, CDR2 SNEGSKA (reference sequence). This CDR3 contains 10 residues. CDR3: CSASTDTQYF. The CDR3 bases are TGCAGTGCTTCAACAGATACGCAGTATTTT.

This chain connects TRBV3-1 (or the pseudogene TRBV3-2) to TRBJ2-7, with 8 bases aligning to TRBD2. This CDR3 region has 15 residues. The V and J ends lost 4 bases and 3 bases, in that order; junction bases with no gene match: 8. Per germline, CDR1 LGHDT and CDR2 YNNKEL (reference sequence). The DNA of the CDR3 is TGTGCCAGCAGCCCCAGGGGTAGCGGGATCTACGAGCAGTACTTC. Amino acid sequence: CASSPRGSGIYEQYF.

This clone came up once. J is TRBJ1-5 and V is TRBV10-3, with 9 bases identical to TRBD1. The junction had 2 bases not matched to a gene; V was cut back by 4 bases and J by 4 bases. The CDR3 runs 14 residues. From germline, CDR1 is ENHRY and CDR2 SYGVKD. The CDR3 nucleotides are TGTGCCATCAGTGCGGGGACAGGGAATCAGCCCCAGCATTTT. Translated: CAISAGTGNQPQHF.

The chain is built from TRBV7-3 and TRBJ2-3, with a possible D match to TRBD2 (6 bases). The CDR3 spans 16 residues. Germline CDR1 is SGHTA and CDR2 is FQGTGA. V gave up 0 bases and J gave up 3 bases, with 13 bases separating them. The CDR3 is CASSLTSSGPTDTQYF. The CDR3 DNA sequence: TGTGCCAGCAGCTTAACGAGTAGCGGTCCAACAGATACGCAGTATTTT.

This clone has just one count. V and J are TRBV18 and TRBJ2-5; 7 nucleotides line up with TRBD2. Germline CDR1 and CDR2: KGHSH and LQKENI. With 1 base clipped from V and 2 bases from J, the junction kept 13 bases outside the gene matches. The CDR3 spans 18 residues. This CDR3 reads CASSPLGGRRGSQETQYF. CDR3 in DNA: TGTGCCAGCTCACCACTCGGGGGGAGAAGGGGCTCTCAAGAGACCCAGTACTTC. Filled out from reference TRBV18 and TRBJ2-5, the complete variable domain reads NAGVMQNPRHLVRRRGQEARLRCSPMKGHSHVYWYRQLPEEGLKFMVYLQKENIIDESGMPKERFSAEFPKEGPSILRIQQVVRGDSAAYFCASSPLGGRRGSQETQYFGPGTRLLVL.

J is TRBJ2-7 and V is TRBV9, with 9 positions matching TRBD1. This CDR3 contains 14 residues. Germline V gene lookup returns CDR1 SGDLS and CDR2 YYNGEE. Trimming at V came to 3 bases and at J to 11 bases, leaving 12 bases not matched to a gene. The CDR3 here is CASSGTGVGVKKYF. CDR3 in DNA: TGTGCCAGCAGCGGGACAGGGGTTGGTGTAAAGAAGTACTTC.

The gene calls are TRBV14 and TRBJ1-2; possibly TRBD1 for D (6 bases). Germline CDR1 and CDR2: SGHDN and FVKESK. V lost 2 bases and J 3 bases, leaving 19 bases between the germline ends. The CDR3 is 17 amino acids. This CDR3 reads CASSQSSLAGGDYGYTF. The CDR3 DNA reads TGTGCCAGCAGCCAAAGTTCACTGGCGGGGGGCGACTATGGCTACACCTTC.

The CDR3 loop is CASSVGTSGRETYEQYF. CDR3 bases: TGTGCCAGCAGCGTAGGGACTAGCGGGAGGGAAACCTACGAGCAGTACTTC. The chain couples TRBV9 to TRBJ2-7; 15 bases agree with TRBD2. Losses at the gene ends were 0 bases for V and 2 bases for J; bases not matched to a gene: 3. CDR1 is SGDLS and CDR2 is YYNGEE in the germline V gene. This CDR3 contains 17 residues. Supplemented by reference TRBV9 and TRBJ2-7, the full variable domain reads DSGVTQTPKHLITATGQRVTLRCSPRSGDLSVYWYQQSLDQGLQFLIQYYNGEERAKGNILERFSAQQFPDLHSELNLSSLELGDSALYFCASSVGTSGRETYEQYFGPGTRLTVT.

The chain recombines TRBV5-6 with TRBJ2-5, with D tentatively TRBD1 (6 bases). V gave up 4 bases and J gave up 2 bases, with 15 bases separating them. CDR1 SGHDT and CDR2 YYEEEE come from the germline V gene. The CDR3 spans 15 residues. Here the CDR3 reads CASSPTPTGQETQYF. CDR3 nucleotides: TGTGCCAGCAGCCCCACCCCGACAGGACAAGAGACCCAGTACTTC.

The V gene is TRBV5-1, the J gene TRBJ2-2; no definite D call. CDR1 is SGHRS, CDR2 YFSETQ, per germline. V dropped 0 bases and J dropped 0 bases, with 6 bases sitting between them. This CDR3 contains 15 residues. CDR3 loop: CASSLDFTNTGELFF. The CDR3 DNA reads TGCGCCAGCAGCTTGGATTTCACGAACACCGGGGAGCTGTTTTTT.

Of note for this clone: The sample carries other DNA sequences with the same CDR3. The chain uses TRBV28 and TRBJ1-3; a weak D match, TRBD1 (5 bases). The CDR3 runs 14 residues. V lost 2 bases and J lost 4, with 9 bases in between. Germline-derived CDR1 and CDR2 are MDHEN and SYDVKM. The CDR3 DNA sequence: TGTGCCAGCAGTTTAGGGGGGTTAGGAAACACCATATATTTT. Translating gives CASSLGGLGNTIYF.

The chain carries TRBV18 and TRBJ1-1; D gene ambiguous. Trimming removed 4 bases at V and 3 bases at J, with 9 bases between. This CDR3 contains 13 residues. Germline V gene lookup returns CDR1 KGHSH and CDR2 LQKENI. CDR3 residues: CASSLTDDTEAFF. The CDR3 DNA sequence: TGTGCCAGCTCACTCACAGACGACACTGAAGCTTTCTTT.

The CDR3 sequence is CASSQGRAGEQFF. CDR3 DNA: TGTGCCAGCAGCCAAGGTCGCGCGGGAGAGCAGTTCTTC. This chain links TRBV3-1 (or the pseudogene TRBV3-2) with TRBJ2-1; a weak D match, TRBD2 (6 bases). The CDR3 is 13 residues long. Germline V gene lookup returns CDR1 LGHDT and CDR2 YNNKEL (reference sequence). V was cut by 1 base and J by 10 bases, with 11 bases left in between.

The chain combines TRBV29-1 with TRBJ1-2, with D perhaps TRBD1 (6 bases). The CDR3 loop spans 13 amino acids. The V gene's germline CDR1 is SQVTM and CDR2 ANQGSEA. For the CDR3, the DNA is TGCAGTTTCAAGGACGGGGGCGGGAGGGGCTACACCTTC. Translated, it gives CSFKDGGGRGYTF.

The rearrangement links TRBV5-1 to TRBJ2-3; TRBD2 aligns across 7 bases. Germline V CDR1 and CDR2: SGHRS, YFSETQ. After removal of 3 bases from V and 2 bases from J, the junction contained 3 bases not matched to a gene. The CDR3 length is 14 residues. Here the CDR3 reads CASSSGLDTDTQYF. CDR3 sequence (DNA): TGCGCCAGCAGCTCCGGACTAGACACAGATACGCAGTATTTT.

The chain has TRBV4-3 and TRBJ2-2, with D possibly TRBD1 on 5 matching bases. V was shortened by 4 bases and J by 5 bases, with 11 bases between the two germline ends. The V gene's germline CDR1 is LGHNA and CDR2 YSLEER. The CDR3 length is 14 residues. The CDR3 loop reads CASSPTDTTGELFF. CDR3 DNA sequence: TGCGCCAGCAGCCCGACAGACACGACCGGGGAGCTGTTTTTT.

This chain connects TRBV10-1 to TRBJ1-4; maybe TRBD1 (6 bases). In germline, CDR1 is WNHNN, CDR2 SYGVQD (reference sequence). V lost 3 bases and J lost 8, with 16 bases in between. The CDR3 runs 15 residues. CDR3 amino acids: CASSDVGQGNEKLFF. CDR3 DNA: TGCGCCAGCAGTGACGTGGGGCAGGGGAACGAAAAACTGTTTTTT.

This chain uses TRBV11-2 with TRBJ2-1; 12 nucleotides agree with TRBD2. J lost 2 bases, V lost 5 bases, and 10 bases had no gene match. Germline values: CDR1 SGHAT, CDR2 FQNNGV. The CDR3 consists of 18 residues. The CDR3 DNA is TGTGCCAGCAGCCTATCGTATACTAGCGGGAGGACCTACAATGAGCAGTTCTTC. Translating gives CASSLSYTSGRTYNEQFF.

The chain couples TRBV6-5 to TRBJ2-4; unclear D gene. Germline CDR1 is MNHEY and CDR2 is SVGAGI. The CDR3 is 13 residues long. V lost 8 bases and J lost 0, with 8 bases in between. CDR3 in DNA: TGTGCCAGCTTAACGGTAGCCAAAAACATTCAGTACTTC. It specifies CASLTVAKNIQYF.

This chain connects TRBV2 to TRBJ1-5, with D uncertain. The CDR3 loop spans 15 amino acids. Trimming removed 6 bases at V and 5 bases at J, with 17 bases between. CDR1 and CDR2 (germline): SNHLY, FYNNEI. In nucleotides, the CDR3 is TGTGCCAGCAGAGGTGACACACAAGGTTATCAGCCCCAGCATTTT. It yields the protein CASRGDTQGYQPQHF.

The chain employs TRBV10-3 and TRBJ2-5, with 7 bases lining up with TRBD1. The length of the CDR3 is 16 residues. Trimming cost V 6 bases and J 3 bases; bases outside gene matches: 13. CDR1 and CDR2 from the germline V gene are ENHRY and SYGVKD. The CDR3 sequence: CAISGWTGGVEETQYF. The CDR3 DNA reads TGTGCCATCAGCGGATGGACAGGCGGCGTGGAAGAGACCCAGTACTTC.

J is TRBJ1-1 and V is TRBV6-2 or TRBV6-3, with D unclear. Trimming stripped 2 bases from V and 1 base from J, with 8 bases between. In germline, CDR1 is MNHEY, CDR2 SVGEGT. CDR3 length: 14 residues. The DNA for the CDR3 is TGTGCCAGCAGTTACACCGACAAGAACACTGAAGCTTTCTTT. Translated: CASSYTDKNTEAFF.

This rearrangement joins TRBV5-6 to TRBJ1-3; 7 bases are a match to TRBD1. Germline trimming cut 4 bases from V and 7 bases from J; bases unmatched to any gene: 8. The CDR3 contains 14 residues. CDR1 is SGHDT, CDR2 YYEEEE, per germline. The CDR3 region is CASSARTGENTIYF. CDR3 bases: TGTGCCAGCAGCGCTCGGACAGGCGAGAACACCATATATTTT.

V gene TRBV15 combines with J gene TRBJ2-7; TRBD2 matches 16 bases. Germline loops: CDR1 LNHNV, CDR2 YYDKDF (reference sequence). This CDR3 has 19 residues. V gave up 5 bases and J gave up 3 bases; unmatched junction bases: 13. The CDR3 nucleotides are TGTGCCACCAGCCCCACGGGACTAGCGGGAGGGCTGAAAGTCTACGAGCAGTACTTC. Translation: CATSPTGLAGGLKVYEQYF.